This T cell receptor (beta chain) was profiled in a study of cytomegalovirus exposure and HLA in healthy donors. About the research overall: There were 70 million to 95 million unique TCRs (from HLA-typed donors) in an early data release. Of the donors genotyped, 398 in all, less than 90% fell in the Caucasian-associated ancestry cluster. General observations from the study: A later analysis associated 15,000 to 20,000 TCR beta sequences with HLA alleles at a 0.05 false discovery rate.

A word on this clone: Its antigen is not known.

Vbeta (60) and Jbeta (13) primers were used in the PCR. Using immunoSEQ multiplex PCR, the repertoire was profiled, and TCRdb retains in-frame clones only, with some absent. The table lists some 150,000 clones, 72% of them singletons. Trimming at V came to 1 base and at J to 4 bases, leaving 2 bases not matched to a gene. This CDR3 contains 14 residues. CDR1 is SGHVS and CDR2 is FNYEAQ in the germline V gene. The origin of this receptor is a man aged 50 or older in good health and CMV-seropositive. The chain uses TRBV7-6 and TRBJ1-1; 8 bases fit TRBD1. The sample consisted of PBMCs. CDR3 loop: CASSLEQGGTEAFF. The CDR3 DNA is TGTGCCAGCAGCTTAGAACAGGGGGGCACTGAAGCTTTCTTT.